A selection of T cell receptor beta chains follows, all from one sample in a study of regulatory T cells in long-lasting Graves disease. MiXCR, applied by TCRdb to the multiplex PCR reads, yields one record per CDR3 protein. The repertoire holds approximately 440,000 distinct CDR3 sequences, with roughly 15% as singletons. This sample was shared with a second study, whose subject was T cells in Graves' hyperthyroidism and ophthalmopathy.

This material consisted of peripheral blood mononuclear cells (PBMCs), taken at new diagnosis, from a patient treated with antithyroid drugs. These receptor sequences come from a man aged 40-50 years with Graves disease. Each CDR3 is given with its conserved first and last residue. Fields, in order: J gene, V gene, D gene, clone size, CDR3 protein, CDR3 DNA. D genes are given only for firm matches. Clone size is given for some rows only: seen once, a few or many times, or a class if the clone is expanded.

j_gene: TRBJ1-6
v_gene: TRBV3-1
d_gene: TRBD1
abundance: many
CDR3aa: CASSQEGQRNSPLHF
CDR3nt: TGTGCCAGCAGCCAGGAGGGACAGAGAAATTCACCCCTCCACTTT

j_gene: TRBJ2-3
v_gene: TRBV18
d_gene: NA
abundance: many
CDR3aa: CASSGTEGSDTQYF
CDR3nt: TGTGCCAGCTCAGGGACCGAGGGGTCAGATACGCAGTATTTT

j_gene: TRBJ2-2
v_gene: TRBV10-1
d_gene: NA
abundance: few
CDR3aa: CASSEIPSTGELFF
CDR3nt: TGCGCCAGCAGTGAGATTCCAAGCACCGGGGAGCTGTTTTTT

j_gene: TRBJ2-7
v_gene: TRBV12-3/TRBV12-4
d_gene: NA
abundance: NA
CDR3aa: CASSFIRYEQYF
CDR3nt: TGTGCCAGCAGTTTTATTCGATACGAGCAGTACTTC

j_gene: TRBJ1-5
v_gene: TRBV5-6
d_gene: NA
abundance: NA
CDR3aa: CASSVADQPQHF
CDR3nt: TGTGCCAGCAGCGTAGCAGACCAGCCCCAGCATTTT

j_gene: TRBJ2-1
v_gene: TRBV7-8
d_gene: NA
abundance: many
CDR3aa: CASSLVRVNEQFF
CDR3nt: TGTGCCAGCAGCTTAGTACGGGTCAATGAGCAGTTCTTC

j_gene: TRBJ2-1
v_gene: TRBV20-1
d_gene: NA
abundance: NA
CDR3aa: CSAKRDNGWNEQFF
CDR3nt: TGCAGTGCCAAAAGGGATAACGGTTGGAATGAGCAGTTCTTC

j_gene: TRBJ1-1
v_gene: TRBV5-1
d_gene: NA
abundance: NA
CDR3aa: CASSGWGNAEAFF
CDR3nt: TGCGCCAGCAGCGGATGGGGGAACGCTGAAGCTTTCTTT

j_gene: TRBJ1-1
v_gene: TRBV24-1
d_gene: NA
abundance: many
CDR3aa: CATSDGTQPEAFF
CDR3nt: TGTGCCACCAGTGACGGGACCCAACCTGAAGCTTTCTTT

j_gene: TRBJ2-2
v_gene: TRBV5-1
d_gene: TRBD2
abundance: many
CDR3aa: CASSLIAGDRTGELFF
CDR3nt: TGCGCCAGCAGCTTGATAGCGGGAGACCGCACCGGGGAGCTGTTTTTT

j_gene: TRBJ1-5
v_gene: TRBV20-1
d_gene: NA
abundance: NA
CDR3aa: CSARSTEYQPQHF
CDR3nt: TGCAGTGCCCGAAGTACAGAGTATCAGCCCCAGCATTTT

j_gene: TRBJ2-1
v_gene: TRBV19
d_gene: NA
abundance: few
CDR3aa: CASSIDRTGTYNEQFF
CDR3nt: TGTGCCAGTAGTATTGACCGAACCGGTACCTACAATGAGCAGTTCTTC

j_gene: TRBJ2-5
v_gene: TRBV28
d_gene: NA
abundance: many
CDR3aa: CASGEGHAEETQYF
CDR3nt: TGTGCCAGCGGGGAGGGACATGCAGAAGAGACCCAGTACTTC

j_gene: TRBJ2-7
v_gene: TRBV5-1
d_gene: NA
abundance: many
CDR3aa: CASSLVPGGGYEQYF
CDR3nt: TGCGCCAGCAGCTTGGTGCCAGGGGGGGGCTACGAGCAGTACTTC

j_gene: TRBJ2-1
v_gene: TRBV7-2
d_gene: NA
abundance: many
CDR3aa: CASNKPRYGSYADEQFF
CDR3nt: TGTGCCAGTAACAAACCCAGGTACGGCTCTTATGCCGATGAGCAGTTCTTC

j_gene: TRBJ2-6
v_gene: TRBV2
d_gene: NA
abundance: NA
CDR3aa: CASLAYSGANVPTF
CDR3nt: TGTGCCAGCCTAGCCTATAGTGGGGCCAACGTCCCGACTTTC

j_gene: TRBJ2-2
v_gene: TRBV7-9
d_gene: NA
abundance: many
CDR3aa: CASHGKDTGELFF
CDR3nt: TGTGCCAGCCACGGGAAGGACACCGGGGAGCTGTTTTTT

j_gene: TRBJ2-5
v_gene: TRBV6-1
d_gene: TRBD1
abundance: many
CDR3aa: CASRSQGALSQETQYF
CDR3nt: TGTGCCAGCAGATCACAGGGGGCTCTTAGCCAAGAGACCCAGTACTTC

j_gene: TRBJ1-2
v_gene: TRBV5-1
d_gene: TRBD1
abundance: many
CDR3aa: CASSVGTGMLGYTF
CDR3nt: TGCGCCAGTTCGGTGGGGACAGGGATGCTTGGCTACACCTTC

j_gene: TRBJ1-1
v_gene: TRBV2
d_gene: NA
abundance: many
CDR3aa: CASSVDTNTEAFF
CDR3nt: TGTGCCAGCAGTGTGGACACGAACACTGAAGCTTTCTTT

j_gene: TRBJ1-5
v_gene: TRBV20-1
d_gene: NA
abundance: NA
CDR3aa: CSARDLAGQGSNQPQHF
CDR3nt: TGCAGTGCTAGAGATCTCGCAGGGCAGGGGAGCAATCAGCCCCAGCATTTT

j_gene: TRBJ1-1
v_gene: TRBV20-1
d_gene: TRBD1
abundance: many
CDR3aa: CSALPLTGTDEAFF
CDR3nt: TGCAGTGCCTTACCACTAACCGGGACAGATGAAGCTTTCTTT

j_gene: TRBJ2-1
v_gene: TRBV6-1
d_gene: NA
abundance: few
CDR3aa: CASRNGEFQFF
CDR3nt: TGTGCCAGCAGAAATGGGGAATTCCAGTTCTTC

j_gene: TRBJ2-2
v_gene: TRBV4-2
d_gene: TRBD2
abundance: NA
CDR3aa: CASSQRSSGSSIGELFF
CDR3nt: TGTGCCAGCAGCCAAAGGTCTAGCGGGTCGAGTATCGGGGAGCTGTTTTTT

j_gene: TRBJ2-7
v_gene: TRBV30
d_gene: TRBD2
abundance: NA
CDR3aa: CAWSGGTSFYDEQYF
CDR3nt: TGTGCCTGGAGCGGTGGGACTAGCTTTTACGACGAGCAGTACTTC

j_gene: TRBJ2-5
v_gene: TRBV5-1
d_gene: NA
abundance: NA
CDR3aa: CASSGGSNRETQYF
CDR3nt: TGCGCCAGCAGCGGCGGGTCTAATAGGGAGACCCAGTACTTC

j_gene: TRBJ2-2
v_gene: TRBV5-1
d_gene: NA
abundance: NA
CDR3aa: CASSLALGGLDTGELFF
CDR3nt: TGCGCCAGCAGCTTGGCCCTCGGGGGGCTGGACACCGGGGAGCTGTTTTTT

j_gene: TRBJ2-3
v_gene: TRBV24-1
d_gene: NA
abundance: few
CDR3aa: CATSATDTQYF
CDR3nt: TGTGCCACCAGTGCAACAGATACGCAGTATTTT

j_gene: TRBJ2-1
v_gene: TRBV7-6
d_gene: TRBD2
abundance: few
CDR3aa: CASSLITSGYNEQFF
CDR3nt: TGTGCCAGCAGCTTAATAACTAGCGGCTACAATGAGCAGTTCTTC

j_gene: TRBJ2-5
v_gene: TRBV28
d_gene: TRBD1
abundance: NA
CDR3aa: CASSAHTGGSQETQYF
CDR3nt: TGTGCCAGCAGTGCCCACACAGGGGGTTCGCAAGAGACCCAGTACTTC

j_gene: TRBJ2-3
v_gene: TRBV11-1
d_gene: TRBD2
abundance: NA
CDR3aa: CASSPHGGTSGADTQYF
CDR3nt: TGTGCCAGCAGCCCTCACGGCGGGACTAGCGGCGCAGATACGCAGTATTTT

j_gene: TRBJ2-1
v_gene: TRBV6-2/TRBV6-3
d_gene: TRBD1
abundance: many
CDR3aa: CASRMDRVNEQFF
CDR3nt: TGTGCCAGCAGAATGGACAGGGTCAATGAGCAGTTCTTC

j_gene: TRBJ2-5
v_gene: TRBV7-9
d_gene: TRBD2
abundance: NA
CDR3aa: CASSTRTSGRLETQYF
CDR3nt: TGTGCCAGCAGCACCCGGACTAGCGGGAGGTTAGAGACCCAGTACTTC